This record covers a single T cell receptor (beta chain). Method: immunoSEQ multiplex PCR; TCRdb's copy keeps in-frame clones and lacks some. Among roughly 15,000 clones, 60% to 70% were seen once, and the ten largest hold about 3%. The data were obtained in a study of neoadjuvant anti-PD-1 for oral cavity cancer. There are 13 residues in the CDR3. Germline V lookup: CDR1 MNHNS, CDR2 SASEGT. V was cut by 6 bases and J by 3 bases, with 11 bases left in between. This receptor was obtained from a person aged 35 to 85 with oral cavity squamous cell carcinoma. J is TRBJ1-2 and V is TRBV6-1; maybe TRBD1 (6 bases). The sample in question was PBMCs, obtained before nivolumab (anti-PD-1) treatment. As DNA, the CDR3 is TGTGCCAGCAGCCAGGACAGCTACTATGGCTACACCTTC. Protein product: CASSQDSYYGYTF.